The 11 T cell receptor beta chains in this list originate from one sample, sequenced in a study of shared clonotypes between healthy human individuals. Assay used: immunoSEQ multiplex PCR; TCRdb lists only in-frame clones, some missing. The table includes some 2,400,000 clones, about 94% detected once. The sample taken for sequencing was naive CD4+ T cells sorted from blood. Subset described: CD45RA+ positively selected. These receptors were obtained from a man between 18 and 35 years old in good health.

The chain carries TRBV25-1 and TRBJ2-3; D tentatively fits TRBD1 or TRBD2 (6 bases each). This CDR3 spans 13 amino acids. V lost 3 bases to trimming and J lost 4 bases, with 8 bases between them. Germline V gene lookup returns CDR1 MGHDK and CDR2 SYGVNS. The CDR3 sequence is CASSEGGADTQYF. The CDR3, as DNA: TGTGCCAGCAGTGAGGGGGGCGCAGATACGCAGTATTTT.

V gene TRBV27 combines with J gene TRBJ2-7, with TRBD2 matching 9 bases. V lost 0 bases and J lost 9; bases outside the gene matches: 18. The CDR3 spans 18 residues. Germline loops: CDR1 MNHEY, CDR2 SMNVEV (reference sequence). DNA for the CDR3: TGTGCCAGCAGTTTATCATTCCCTAGCGGGACAATCAAAGGGGGGCAGTACTTC. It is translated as CASSLSFPSGTIKGGQYF.

CDR3 nucleotide sequence: TGTGCCAGCAGCACGTCGTTAGGTCTCGAGACCCAGTACTTC. Translation gives CASSTSLGLETQYF. V and J are TRBV7-2 and TRBJ2-5; no clear D gene. Germline-derived CDR1 and CDR2 are SGHTA and FQGNSA. CDR3 size: 14 residues. The germline V and J ends were trimmed by 5 bases and 5 bases, with 15 bases remaining between them.

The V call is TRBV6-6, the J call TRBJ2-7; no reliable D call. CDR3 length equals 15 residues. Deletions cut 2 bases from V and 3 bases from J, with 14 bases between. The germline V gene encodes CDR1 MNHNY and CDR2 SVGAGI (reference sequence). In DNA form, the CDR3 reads TGTGCCAGCAGTTACGGGCCATACACACGCTACGAGCAGTACTTC. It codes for CASSYGPYTRYEQYF.

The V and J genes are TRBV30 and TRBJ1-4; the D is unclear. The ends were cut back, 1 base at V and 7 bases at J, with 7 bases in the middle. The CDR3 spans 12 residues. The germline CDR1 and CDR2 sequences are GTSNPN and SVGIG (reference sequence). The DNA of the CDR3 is TGTGCCTGGAGTGCTCCGGGTGAAAAACTGTTTTTT. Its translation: CAWSAPGEKLFF.

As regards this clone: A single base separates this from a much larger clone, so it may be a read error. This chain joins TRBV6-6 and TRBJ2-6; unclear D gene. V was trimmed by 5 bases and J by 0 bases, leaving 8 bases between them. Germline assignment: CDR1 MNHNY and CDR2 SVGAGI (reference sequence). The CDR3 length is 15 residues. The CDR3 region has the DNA TGTGCCAGCAGTGACAAGAGCTCTGGGGCCAACGTCCTGACTTTC. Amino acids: CASSDKSSGANVLTF.

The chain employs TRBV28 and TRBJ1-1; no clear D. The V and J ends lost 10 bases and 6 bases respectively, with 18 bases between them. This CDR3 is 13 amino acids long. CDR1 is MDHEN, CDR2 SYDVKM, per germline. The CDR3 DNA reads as TGTGCCACCTTTAGCCCGCTCGGCTCTGAAGCTTTCTTT. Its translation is CATFSPLGSEAFF. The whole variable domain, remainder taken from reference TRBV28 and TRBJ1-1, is DVKVTQSSRYLVKRTGEKVFLECVQDMDHENMFWYRQDPGLGLRLIYFSYDVKMKEKGDIPEGYSVSREKKERFSLILESASTNQTSMYLCATFSPLGSEAFFGQGTRLTVV.

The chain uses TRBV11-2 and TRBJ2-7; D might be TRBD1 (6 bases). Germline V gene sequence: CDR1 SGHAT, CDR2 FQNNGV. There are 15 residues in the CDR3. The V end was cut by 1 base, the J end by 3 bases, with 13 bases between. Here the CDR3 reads CASSLVGGLLYEQYF. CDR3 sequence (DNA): TGTGCCAGCAGCTTAGTTGGGGGCCTGCTCTACGAGCAGTACTTC.

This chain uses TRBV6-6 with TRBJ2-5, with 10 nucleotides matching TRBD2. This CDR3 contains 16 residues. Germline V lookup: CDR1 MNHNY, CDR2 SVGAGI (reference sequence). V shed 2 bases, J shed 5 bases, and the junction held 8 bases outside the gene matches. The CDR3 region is CASSYKSGGARETQYF. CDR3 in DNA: TGTGCCAGCAGTTACAAGAGCGGGGGGGCTCGGGAGACCCAGTACTTC.

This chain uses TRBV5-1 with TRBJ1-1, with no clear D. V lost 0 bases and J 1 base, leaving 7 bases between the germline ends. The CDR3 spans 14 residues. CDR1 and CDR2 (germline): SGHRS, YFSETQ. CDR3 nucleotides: TGCGCCAGCAGCTTGGATACCTGGAACACTGAAGCTTTCTTT. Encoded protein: CASSLDTWNTEAFF.

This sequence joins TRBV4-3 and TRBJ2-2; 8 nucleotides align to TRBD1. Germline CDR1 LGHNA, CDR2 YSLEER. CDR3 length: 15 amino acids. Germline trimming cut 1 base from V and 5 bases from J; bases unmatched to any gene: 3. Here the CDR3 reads CASSQGQGATGELFF. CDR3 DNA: TGCGCCAGCAGCCAAGGGCAGGGGGCGACCGGGGAGCTGTTTTTT.